The entry below describes one TCR beta chain. Its antigen is unknown. The sample is drawn from a study of cytomegalovirus exposure and HLA in healthy donors. Findings and caveats of the study: As immune exposure information, only CMV serostatus was available. According to a later analysis, most TCR beta chains associated with CMV appeared HLA-restricted. Per a prior analysis, the majority of TCR beta V segments were productive roughly 87% or roughly 30% of the time. After further analysis at a later stage, 16,951 TCR beta sequences were associated with HLA alleles at 0.05 false discovery rate.

It was with 60 Vbeta and 13 Jbeta primers that the PCR ran. The assay was immunoSEQ multiplex PCR, and TCRdb's table has in-frame clones only and misses some. The repertoire holds 150,000 to 200,000 clones, with 84% as singletons. The specimen sequenced was PBMCs. This receptor was taken from a girl under 18 in good health and CMV-seropositive.

The CDR3 is CASRGGTEAFF. DNA for the CDR3: TGCGCCAGTAGAGGGGGCACTGAAGCTTTCTTT. V is TRBV5-1 and J is TRBJ1-1, with D possibly being TRBD1 (6 bases). This CDR3 has 11 amino acids. Trimming left V 8 bases short and J 4 bases short, with 9 bases between. Germline values: CDR1 SGHRS, CDR2 YFSETQ.